This T cell receptor (beta chain) appears in the sequencing data of a study of metastatic and nonmetastatic thyroid tumors. Study at large: Comparative analysis of repertoires was undertaken across blood and tumor or nodule tissue obtained from malignant and benign thyroid patients.

On this clone: The target antigen is unknown.

The CDR3 contains 13 residues. Germline loops: CDR1 SGHAT, CDR2 FQNNGV. Findings of the study overall: In blood and tumor, TCR beta diversity was reportedly significantly higher in malignant thyroid tumors than in benign nodules.

Per the study methods: Differences in CDR3 between clinicopathological groups were drawn on to build a classifier intended to discriminate distant-metastatic papillary thyroid cancer patients. TCRdb re-clonotyped the PCR reads through MiXCR. These V and J calls originate from TCRdb's pipeline instead of the authors' own analysis. The table lists several thousand clones, 30% to 45% of them singletons. Thyroid surgery took place with no prior treatment in any patient. The specimen was tumor tissue. The clonotype originates from a female donor with papillary thyroid cancer or a benign thyroid nodule (not recorded which). Some clones in this sample may be carry-over from other donors' samples. J is TRBJ1-1 and V is TRBV11-2; perhaps TRBD1 as D (5 bases). The CDR3 DNA is TGTGCGTGCACATCAGGGTTTTGGTCTGAAGCTTTCTTT. This gives the protein CACTSGFWSEAFF. Full variable domain (missing parts from reference TRBV11-2 and TRBJ1-1): EAGVAQSPRYKIIEKRQSVAFWCNPISGHATLYWYQQILGQGPKLLIQFQNNGVVDDSQLPKDRFSAERLKGVDSTLKIQPAKLEDSAVYLCACTSGFWSEAFFGQGTRLTVV.